These 23 T cell receptor beta chains share one sample of origin, sequenced in a study of blood T cell repertoires in COVID-19. Here immunoSEQ multiplex PCR was the method, and the copy in TCRdb shows in-frame clones only, minus some. Of approximately 300,000 clones detected, 85% appear once; the ten largest clones hold under 2%. Sequenced sample: PBMCs or T cells enriched from blood (not recorded which). The receptors come from a woman aged 25 to 39 who had been exposed to COVID-19.

The V and J genes are TRBV5-4 and TRBJ2-3; no reliable D call. CDR3 size: 12 residues. Germline CDR1 is SGHNT and CDR2 is YYREEE (reference sequence). Trimming took 2 bases from V and 4 from J, leaving 5 bases between them. CDR3 in amino acids: CASSFPADTQYF. The DNA of the CDR3 is TGTGCCAGCAGCTTCCCCGCAGATACGCAGTATTTT.

As regards this clone: Germline is not matched at one junction end, which may reflect a read error. This sequence joins TRBV7-7 and TRBJ2-7; the D gene could be TRBD1 or TRBD2 (5 bases each). Germline CDR1 is SSHAT and CDR2 is FNYEAQ (reference sequence). The CDR3 spans 15 residues. This CDR3 is CASSLAYGATYEQYF. CDR3 DNA: TGTGCTAGCAGCTTAGCGTATGGGGCTACCTACGAGCAGTACTTC.

The sample holds one count of this clone. The chain has TRBV11-2 and TRBJ1-6; perhaps TRBD1 as D (6 bases). Germline CDR1 reads SGHAT; CDR2 reads FQNNGV. CDR3 length: 15 amino acids. V lost 4 bases to trimming and J lost 6 bases, with 13 bases between them. The CDR3 reads CASSSPRGPNSPLHF. DNA of the CDR3: TGTGCCAGCAGCTCGCCGCGGGGGCCTAATTCACCCCTCCACTTT.

This clone came up once. The chain recombines TRBV18 with TRBJ1-1, with D unclear. CDR3 size: 17 residues. The germline V and J ends were trimmed by 0 bases and 0 bases, with 14 bases remaining between them. The germline V gene encodes CDR1 KGHSH and CDR2 LQKENI. The chain's CDR3 is CASSPPRTGRMNTEAFF. In nucleotides, the CDR3 is TGTGCCAGCTCACCACCCAGAACTGGGAGGATGAACACTGAAGCTTTCTTT.

The chain is built from TRBV25-1 and TRBJ2-2; perhaps TRBD2 as D (6 bases). This CDR3 region has 14 residues. V gave up 4 bases and J gave up 4 bases, with 10 bases separating them. CDR1 is MGHDK, CDR2 SYGVNS, per germline. CDR3 in DNA: TGTGCCAGCAGTGGCATAGCGGCCACCGGGGAGCTGTTTTTT. Encoded protein: CASSGIAATGELFF.

The chain has TRBV27 and TRBJ2-7; D is possibly TRBD1 (6 bases). V was clipped by 6 bases and J by 3 bases, with 15 bases between them. Germline CDR1 MNHEY, CDR2 SMNVEV (reference sequence). This CDR3 comprises 14 residues. CDR3 nucleotides: TGTGCCAGCAGCGGATTAGGACAGCTCTACGAGCAGTACTTC. This codes for CASSGLGQLYEQYF.

This chain links TRBV28 with TRBJ1-2; D uncertain. From germline, CDR1 is MDHEN and CDR2 SYDVKM. The CDR3 totals 15 residues. V shed 1 base and J shed 7 bases, with 16 bases lying between them. The CDR3 loop is CASSLLTERLGGYTF. The CDR3 DNA sequence: TGTGCCAGCAGTTTATTAACTGAGAGGCTGGGTGGCTACACCTTC.

This rearrangement joins TRBV7-8 to TRBJ2-1; 7 positions agree with TRBD2. In germline, CDR1 is SGHVS, CDR2 FQNEAQ. CDR3 length: 16 amino acids. Unmatched junction bases numbered 14, after V lost 7 bases and J lost 5 bases. The chain's CDR3 is CASIYSGLHTNNEQFF. DNA of the CDR3: TGTGCCAGCATATATAGCGGGCTACATACAAACAATGAGCAGTTCTTC.

The gene calls are TRBV5-4 and TRBJ2-7; possibly TRBD1 for D (6 bases). This CDR3 has 15 residues. V was trimmed by 1 base and J by 5 bases, leaving 16 bases between them. Germline assignment: CDR1 SGHNT and CDR2 YYREEE (reference sequence). This CDR3 reads CASSLYSGVYDEQYF. The DNA of the CDR3 is TGTGCCAGCAGCTTGTATTCAGGGGTGTACGACGAGCAGTACTTC. Full variable domain (missing parts from reference TRBV5-4 and TRBJ2-7): ETGVTQSPTHLIKTRGQQVTLRCSSQSGHNTVSWYQQALGQGPQFIFQYYREEENGRGNFPPRFSGLQFPNYSSELNVNALELDDSALYLCASSLYSGVYDEQYFGPGTRLTVT.

This clone came up a few times. The rearrangement joins TRBV5-3 to TRBJ1-2; weak D call: TRBD1 (5 bases). TRBV5-3 carries the ORF label, with uncertain function. The CDR3 totals 12 residues. V was shortened by 6 bases and J by 4 bases, with 10 bases between the two germline ends. CDR3 bases: TGTGCCAGAATAGGGGAAACCTATGGCTACACCTTC. This translates into CARIGETYGYTF.

The J gene is TRBJ1-4, the V gene TRBV7-9; 8 bases map to TRBD1. V gave up 1 base and J gave up 7 bases; unmatched junction bases: 5. Looked up from germline, CDR1 is SEHNR and CDR2 is FQNEAQ (reference sequence). CDR3 size: 15 residues. The CDR3 DNA follows: TGTGCCAGCAGCTTAGTGCAGGGGGCATTTGAAAAACTGTTTTTT. It encodes CASSLVQGAFEKLFF.

This clone was recorded at least ten times. The rearrangement joins TRBV6-6 to TRBJ1-5; 12 nucleotides match TRBD1. The germline V gene has CDR1 MNHNY and CDR2 SVGAGI (reference sequence). V dropped 5 bases and J dropped 0; count of bases not matched to a gene: 8. The length of the CDR3 is 18 residues. For the CDR3, the DNA is TGTGCCAGCAGTCGGGACAGGGGGCAGGGGTATAGCAATCAGCCCCAGCATTTT. Amino acid sequence: CASSRDRGQGYSNQPQHF.

The rearrangement uses TRBV9 and TRBJ2-2; the match to TRBD2 covers 11 bases. CDR1 is SGDLS, CDR2 YYNGEE, per germline. V lost 5 bases and J lost 5; bases outside the gene matches: 8. The CDR3 sequence is 16 residues long. The CDR3 sequence is CASSRTGTSGTGELFF. The DNA for the CDR3 is TGTGCCAGCAGTCGGACCGGGACTAGCGGAACCGGGGAGCTGTTTTTT.

The chain combines TRBV10-1 with TRBJ2-3; D ambiguous. CDR3 length: 13 residues. In germline, CDR1 is WNHNN, CDR2 SYGVQD (reference sequence). The germline V and J ends were trimmed by 3 bases and 7 bases, with 11 bases remaining between them. The CDR3 here is CASSDHQTYTQYF. The CDR3, as DNA: TGCGCCAGCAGTGATCATCAGACATATACGCAGTATTTT.

This clone was seen once. This chain uses TRBV18 with TRBJ2-1, with 14 positions matching TRBD2. In germline, CDR1 is KGHSH, CDR2 LQKENI. The CDR3 runs to 17 residues. The ends lost 5 bases at V and 5 bases at J; junction bases unmatched: 8. The chain's CDR3 is CASSYPGLAGENNEQFF. The CDR3 DNA reads TGTGCCAGCTCATACCCGGGACTAGCGGGGGAGAACAATGAGCAGTTCTTC.

The rearrangement joins TRBV19 to TRBJ1-5, with D uncertain. CDR1 and CDR2 (germline): LNHDA, SQIVND (reference sequence). The CDR3 runs to 15 residues. Trimming stripped 3 bases from V and 7 bases from J, with 16 bases between. In DNA form, the CDR3 reads TGTGCCAGTAGTATGATTCCGCCGGCGGGACAGCCCCAGCATTTT. It is translated as CASSMIPPAGQPQHF.

This chain connects TRBV7-9 to TRBJ2-7; D remains unclear. The CDR3 extends over 11 amino acids. V lost 5 bases and J lost 2, with 4 bases in between. Germline loops: CDR1 SEHNR, CDR2 FQNEAQ (reference sequence). The CDR3, as DNA: TGTGCCAGCAGCATTACCTACGAGCAGTACTTC. Translation gives CASSITYEQYF. The variable domain in full, completed from reference TRBV7-9 and TRBJ2-7, reads DTGVSQNPRHKITKRGQNVTFRCDPISEHNRLYWYRQTLGQGPEFLTYFQNEAQLEKSRLLSDRFSAERPKGSFSTLEIQRTEQGDSAMYLCASSITYEQYFGPGTRLTVT.

The chain links TRBV3-1 (or the pseudogene TRBV3-2) to TRBJ1-1; weak D call: TRBD1 (5 bases). CDR1 LGHDT and CDR2 YNNKEL come from the germline V gene (reference sequence). This CDR3 spans 14 amino acids. V was clipped by 4 bases and J by 1 base, with 10 bases between them. This chain's CDR3 is CASSLMGGNTEAFF. The CDR3 DNA reads as TGTGCCAGCAGCCTAATGGGGGGGAACACTGAAGCTTTCTTT.

The rearrangement uses TRBV5-1 and TRBJ1-2; 10 bases line up with TRBD1. The CDR3 runs to 17 residues. V trimming: 4 bases; J trimming: 0 bases; junction bases outside the gene matches: 9. Germline CDR1 and CDR2: SGHRS and YFSETQ. This CDR3 is CASSPGTGVVPNYGYTF. The CDR3, as DNA: TGCGCCAGCAGCCCGGGGACAGGGGTCGTACCTAACTATGGCTACACCTTC. Full variable domain (missing parts from reference TRBV5-1 and TRBJ1-2): KAGVTQTPRYLIKTRGQQVTLSCSPISGHRSVSWYQQTPGQGLQFLFEYFSETQRNKGNFPGRFSGRQFSNSRSEMNVSTLELGDSALYLCASSPGTGVVPNYGYTFGSGTRLTVV.

Here the CDR3 DNA reads TGCGCCAGCAGTGAGGGCGGGGAGCAGTACTTC. Translation: CASSEGGEQYF. The chain couples TRBV10-1 to TRBJ2-7; possibly TRBD2 for D (5 bases). The length of the CDR3 is 11 residues. Germline V gene data show CDR1 as WNHNN and CDR2 as SYGVQD (reference sequence). V lost 2 bases, J lost 7 bases, and 6 bases lay in between.

The chain is built from TRBV14 and TRBJ1-2, with D unresolved. Trimming removed 5 bases at V and 8 bases at J, with 21 bases between. Germline V CDR1 and CDR2: SGHDN, FVKESK. This CDR3 region has 15 residues. CDR3 nucleotides: TGTGCCAGCAGCACCACGCCGGGAACTCCTCAAGGCTACACCTTC. Amino acid sequence: CASSTTPGTPQGYTF.

J is TRBJ1-2 and V is TRBV9, with D perhaps TRBD1 (5 bases). CDR1 and CDR2 (germline): SGDLS, YYNGEE. Trimming cost V 3 bases and J 5 bases, with 11 bases left between them. The CDR3 loop spans 13 amino acids. The CDR3 region is CASSEYGGYGYTF. In nucleotides, the CDR3 is TGTGCCAGCAGCGAATACGGGGGTTATGGCTACACCTTC.

In its sample, this clone was seen once. CDR3 in amino acids: CASSLPSSTDTQYF. The DNA for the CDR3 is TGTGCCAGCAGCCTACCATCAAGCACAGATACGCAGTATTTT. The rearrangement joins TRBV5-4 to TRBJ2-3; no firm D call. CDR3 size: 14 residues. Trimming pared 4 bases from V and 0 bases from J, leaving 9 bases between. CDR1 is SGHNT, CDR2 YYREEE, per germline (reference sequence).